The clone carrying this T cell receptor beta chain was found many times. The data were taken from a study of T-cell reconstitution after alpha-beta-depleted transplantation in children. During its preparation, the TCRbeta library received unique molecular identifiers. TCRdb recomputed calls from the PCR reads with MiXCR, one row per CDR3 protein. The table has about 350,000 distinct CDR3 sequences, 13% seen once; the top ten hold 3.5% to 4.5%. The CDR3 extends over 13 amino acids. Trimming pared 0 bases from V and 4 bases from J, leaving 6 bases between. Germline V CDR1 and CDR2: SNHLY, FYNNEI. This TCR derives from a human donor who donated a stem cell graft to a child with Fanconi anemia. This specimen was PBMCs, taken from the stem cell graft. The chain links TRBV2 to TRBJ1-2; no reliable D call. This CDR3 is CASSEAQSYGYTF. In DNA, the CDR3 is TGTGCCAGCAGTGAAGCGCAAAGCTATGGCTACACCTTC.